This TCR beta chain was recovered during a study of blood T cell repertoires in COVID-19. Overall study context: Acute-phase and convalescent COVID-19 samples originated in the United States, Italy and Spain.

The study counted Cohort 3 donors as recovered given two negative PCRs, clearance, or symptom resolution. This clone appeared once. Germline-derived CDR1 and CDR2 are GTSNPN and SVGIG (reference sequence). Trimming removed 4 bases at V and 1 base at J, with 11 bases between. There are 14 residues in the CDR3. This table comes from immunoSEQ multiplex PCR, and its TCRdb copy is limited to in-frame clones, with some not included. The sample records fewer than 400,000 clones, roughly 89% being singletons. This rearrangement joins TRBV30 to TRBJ1-5; possible D gene TRBD1, 5 bases. The sequenced sample consisted of PBMCs or T cells enriched from blood (not recorded which). This sequence was found in a woman in her forties or fifties who had recovered from COVID-19. The CDR3 loop is CAWNGGGSNQPQHF. The CDR3 DNA sequence: TGTGCCTGGAACGGTGGGGGGAGCAATCAGCCCCAGCATTTT.